This T cell receptor beta chain was observed in a study of technical replicates of blood from a handful of donors. The method was immunoSEQ multiplex PCR; TCRdb's version includes in-frame clones alone and lacks a portion of them. This table has about 71,000 clones, more than 90% appearing once. The CDR3 covers 12 residues. Trimming cost V 6 bases and J 4 bases, with 9 bases left between them. In germline, CDR1 is KGHSH, CDR2 LQKENI. The sequence derives from a human donor in good health. The source material was T cells isolated from PBMCs. This chain links TRBV18 with TRBJ1-1; D perhaps matches TRBD1 (6 bases). DNA for the CDR3: TGTGCCAGCTCTACAGGGATCACTGAAGCTTTCTTT. Translation: CASSTGITEAFF.